One sample yielded the 20 T cell receptor beta chains listed below, sequenced in a study of vaccination effects on CD4 cells after COVID-19. Their recognized antigens are unknown. CD4+ T cells specific for antigen were expanded with viral peptide pools by the ViraFEST assay before sequencing. Following 10 days of culture, CD4+ T cells were isolated. Vaccine recipients had no previous SARS-CoV-2 infection; their nucleocapsid antibodies were negative. This table comes from immunoSEQ multiplex PCR, and its TCRdb copy is limited to in-frame clones, with some not included. The sample contains about 20,000 clones, under 75% of which appear only once. The sequences come from CD4+ T cells from PBMCs cultured with HCoV-NL63 spike peptides, collected before COVID-19 vaccination. The receptors stem from a human donor who received a COVID-19 vaccine.

This clone was counted once. CDR3 DNA sequence: TGTGCCATCAGTGGGGAACAAGGGACAGTCACCGGGGAGCTGTTTTTT. Translation: CAISGEQGTVTGELFF. The chain has TRBV10-3 and TRBJ2-2; 7 bases are a match to TRBD1. CDR1 is ENHRY and CDR2 is SYGVKD in the germline V gene. The CDR3 has 16 residues. With 4 bases clipped from V and 4 bases from J, the junction kept 9 bases outside the gene matches.

The chain couples TRBV25-1 to TRBJ1-2; no definite D call. The CDR3 consists of 12 residues. The V and J ends lost 5 bases and 5 bases respectively, with 9 bases between them. Per germline, CDR1 MGHDK and CDR2 SYGVNS. CDR3 sequence: CASSRGSYGYTF. The CDR3 DNA follows: TGTGCCAGCAGTCGAGGGTCGTATGGCTACACCTTC.

The rearrangement links TRBV3-1 (or the pseudogene TRBV3-2) to TRBJ2-1, with unresolved D. The germline gives CDR1 LGHDT, CDR2 YNNKEL (reference sequence). The CDR3 spans 14 residues. Trimming removed 4 bases from V and 0 bases from J, with 7 bases in between. In nucleotides, the CDR3 is TGTGCCAGCAGCCCCACCAGCTCCTACAATGAGCAGTTCTTC. This codes for CASSPTSSYNEQFF.

The chain uses TRBV18 and TRBJ2-7; TRBD1 is a possible D gene (5 bases). Trimming removed 10 bases at V and 2 bases at J, with 15 bases between. The CDR3 covers 13 residues. Germline V CDR1 and CDR2: KGHSH, LQKENI. The CDR3 protein is CATQKAGPYEQYF. The CDR3 DNA follows: TGTGCCACCCAAAAGGCAGGGCCCTACGAGCAGTACTTC.

This clone has more than one count but fewer than ten. This chain links TRBV11-2 with TRBJ2-3; D may correspond to TRBD1 or TRBD2 (6 bases each). Germline CDR1 and CDR2: SGHAT and FQNNGV. CDR3 length equals 16 residues. Trimming stripped 1 base from V and 2 bases from J, with 13 bases between. The CDR3: CASSLGGALHTDTQYF. The CDR3 nucleotides read TGTGCCAGCAGCTTAGGGGGGGCGCTCCACACAGATACGCAGTATTTT.

As DNA, the CDR3 is TGTGCCAGCAGAACCGGGACCCAGGAGACCCAGTACTTC. Its protein is CASRTGTQETQYF. J is TRBJ2-5 and V is TRBV27, with D perhaps given as TRBD1 or TRBD2 (5 bases each). The V gene's germline CDR1 is MNHEY and CDR2 SMNVEV (reference sequence). Trimming took 6 bases from V and 5 from J, leaving 13 bases between them. CDR3 length equals 13 residues.

The V and J genes are TRBV30 and TRBJ1-4; 7 bases match TRBD1. With V trimmed by 1 base and J by 7 bases, 6 bases remained unmatched. There are 14 residues in the CDR3. Germline lookup yields CDR1 GTSNPN and CDR2 SVGIG (reference sequence). The DNA of the CDR3 is TGTGCCTGGAGTGGAAACAGGGGTAGTGAAAAACTGTTTTTT. This encodes CAWSGNRGSEKLFF.

The V call is TRBV27, the J call TRBJ2-6, with D possibly being TRBD1 (6 bases). Germline V CDR1 and CDR2: MNHEY, SMNVEV (reference sequence). Trimming removed 5 bases at V and 5 bases at J, with 19 bases between. This CDR3 has 17 amino acids. CDR3 loop: CASSPTGSSIWANVLTF. CDR3 DNA: TGTGCCAGCAGTCCCACAGGGAGTAGTATCTGGGCCAACGTCCTGACTTTC.

CDR3 sequence: CASSTAGLPTDTQYF. For the CDR3, the DNA is TGTGCCAGTAGTACAGCGGGACTACCCACAGATACGCAGTATTTT. The V gene is TRBV19, the J gene TRBJ2-3; 7 nucleotides align to TRBD2. Germline CDR1 LNHDA, CDR2 SQIVND (reference sequence). With V trimmed by 4 bases and J by 2 bases, 6 bases remained unmatched. The length of the CDR3 is 15 residues.

This clone was seen a few times. The chain has TRBV2 and TRBJ2-7; D unclear. The germline V and J ends were trimmed by 6 bases and 2 bases, with 11 bases remaining between them. In germline, CDR1 is SNHLY, CDR2 FYNNEI. The CDR3 spans 13 residues. The CDR3 sequence: CASSSPMTYEQYF. DNA for the CDR3: TGTGCCAGCAGCTCCCCCATGACCTACGAGCAGTACTTC.

This chain uses TRBV5-4 with TRBJ1-4; no clear D. The ends were cut back, 0 bases at V and 4 bases at J, with 19 bases in the middle. The length of the CDR3 is 18 residues. CDR1 is SGHNT, CDR2 YYREEE, per germline (reference sequence). CDR3 nucleotides: TGTGCCAGCAGCTTGGGCCGATTGAGCGGAACACGTAATGAAAAACTGTTTTTT. Translating it yields CASSLGRLSGTRNEKLFF.

The chain carries TRBV29-1 and TRBJ2-7, with 11 bases lining up with TRBD1. The germline V gene has CDR1 SQVTM and CDR2 ANQGSEA. J gave up 6 bases and V 2 bases, and 3 bases lay outside the gene matches. This CDR3 has 13 residues. CDR3 DNA sequence: TGCAGCGTTGAACGGGACAGGGGGGGCGAGCAGTACTTC. It codes for CSVERDRGGEQYF.

This clone has just one count. This chain links TRBV6-5 with TRBJ1-2; D is perhaps TRBD1 (5 bases). This CDR3 spans 14 amino acids. Germline CDR1 reads MNHEY; CDR2 reads SVGAGI. V was cut by 6 bases and J by 7 bases, with 18 bases left in between. CDR3 sequence reads: CASRTVGGVPGYTF. CDR3 DNA: TGTGCCAGCAGGACTGTCGGGGGGGTTCCTGGCTACACCTTC.

By sample fraction, this clone is large. The chain is built from TRBV23-1 and TRBJ2-5; D is uncertain. TRBV23-1 counts as an open reading frame of uncertain function. Trimming removed 6 bases at V and 2 bases at J, with 19 bases between. The CDR3 loop spans 16 amino acids. The CDR3 nucleotides are TGCGCCAGCAGGCGCCCTTACGCACGGGTGCAAGAGACCCAGTACTTC. The encoded protein is CASRRPYARVQETQYF.

The V and J genes are TRBV5-1 and TRBJ2-2; D is unresolved. This CDR3 contains 16 residues. The V end was cut by 1 base, the J end by 6 bases, with 16 bases between. CDR1 SGHRS and CDR2 YFSETQ come from the germline V gene. CDR3 residues: CASSLLPPGVAGELFF. DNA for the CDR3: TGCGCCAGCAGCTTGCTCCCTCCCGGAGTGGCCGGGGAGCTGTTTTTT.

In this sample, this clone turned up once. This chain links TRBV2 with TRBJ1-6; 9 bases fit TRBD1. The V gene's germline CDR1 is SNHLY and CDR2 FYNNEI. The V segment lost 3 bases and the J segment 10 bases; nucleotides outside the gene matches: 10. This CDR3 is 16 amino acids long. DNA for the CDR3: TGTGCCAGCAGTGAGAGGGGATTGGGGACAGGGTCACCCCTCCACTTT. Translation: CASSERGLGTGSPLHF. Supplemented by reference TRBV2 and TRBJ1-6, the full variable domain reads EPEVTQTPSHQVTQMGQEVILRCVPISNHLYFYWYRQILGQKVEFLVSFYNNEISEKSEIFDDQFSVERPDGSNFTLKIRSTKLEDSAMYFCASSERGLGTGSPLHFGNGTRLTVT.

The chain is built from TRBV19 and TRBJ2-7, with D tentatively TRBD1 or TRBD2 (5 bases each). The length of the CDR3 is 12 residues. The V gene's germline CDR1 is LNHDA and CDR2 SQIVND (reference sequence). V lost 8 bases, J lost 7 bases, and 15 bases lay in between. This CDR3 reads CASQGLSGEQYF. CDR3 coding DNA: TGTGCCAGTCAGGGCCTATCGGGGGAGCAGTACTTC.

The chain uses TRBV19 and TRBJ2-7, with TRBD1 identical over 9 bases. Germline-derived CDR1 and CDR2 are LNHDA and SQIVND (reference sequence). V lost 5 bases, J lost 6 bases, and 8 bases stayed unmatched. The CDR3 runs to 14 residues. In DNA, the CDR3 is TGTGCCAGTAGTGAAAAACAGGGGGCGGTCGAGCAGTACTTC. Amino acid sequence: CASSEKQGAVEQYF.

This clone has a single count. This chain joins TRBV18 and TRBJ2-3; 14 nucleotides match TRBD2. Germline assignment: CDR1 KGHSH and CDR2 LQKENI. V gave up 4 bases and J gave up 6 bases; unmatched junction bases: 6. This CDR3 has 16 residues. CDR3 region: CASSQGTSGRSDTQYF. For the CDR3, the DNA is TGTGCCAGCTCACAAGGGACTAGCGGGAGATCGGATACGCAGTATTTT. Using reference TRBV18 and TRBJ2-3 for the parts outside the CDR3, the full variable domain is NAGVMQNPRHLVRRRGQEARLRCSPMKGHSHVYWYRQLPEEGLKFMVYLQKENIIDESGMPKERFSAEFPKEGPSILRIQQVVRGDSAAYFCASSQGTSGRSDTQYFGPGTRLTVL.

The sample holds a few counts of this clone. One junction end does not reproduce the germline sequence, and a read error may be involved. The chain has TRBV29-1 and TRBJ1-2; D not certain. This CDR3 comprises 8 residues. Germline V gives CDR1 SQVTM, CDR2 ANQGSEA. The CDR3 nucleotides are TGCAGCGTAGGTGGACGTGCCTTC. Amino acids: CSVGGRAF.